The clone carrying this T cell receptor (beta chain) was observed a handful of times. The data belong to a study of T-cell memory formation after mild COVID-19. Trimming shortened V by 1 base and J by 6 bases, and 10 bases separated the two germline ends. This CDR3 region has 13 residues. Germline-derived CDR1 and CDR2 are LGHNA and YSLEER. TCRdb re-analysed the 5' RACE reads in MiXCR, keeping a single row per CDR3 protein. The sample consists of about 130,000 distinct CDR3 sequences, roughly 24% of them appearing once. The chain has TRBV4-3 and TRBJ2-7; the D is unclear. Sequences were obtained from PBMCs or a T cell subset sorted from them (not recorded which). The TCR was taken from an adult woman who had mild COVID-19 (a few samples of this study predate the infection). Cell type and time point are not known. CDR3 region: CASSQGVESEQYF. CDR3 nucleotides: TGCGCCAGCAGCCAAGGCGTGGAGTCCGAGCAGTACTTC.